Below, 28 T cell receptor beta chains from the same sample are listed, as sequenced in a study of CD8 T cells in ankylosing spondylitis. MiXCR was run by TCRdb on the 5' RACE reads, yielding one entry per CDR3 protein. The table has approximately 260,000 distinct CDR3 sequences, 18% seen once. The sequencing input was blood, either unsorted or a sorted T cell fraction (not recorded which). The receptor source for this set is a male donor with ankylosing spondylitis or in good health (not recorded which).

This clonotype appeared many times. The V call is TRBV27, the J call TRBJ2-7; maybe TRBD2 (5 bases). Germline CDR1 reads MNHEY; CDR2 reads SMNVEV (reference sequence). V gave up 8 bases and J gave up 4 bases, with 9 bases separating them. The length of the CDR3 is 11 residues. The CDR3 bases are TGTGCCAGCGGCGGCGGGTACGAGCAGTACTTC. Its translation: CASGGGYEQYF.

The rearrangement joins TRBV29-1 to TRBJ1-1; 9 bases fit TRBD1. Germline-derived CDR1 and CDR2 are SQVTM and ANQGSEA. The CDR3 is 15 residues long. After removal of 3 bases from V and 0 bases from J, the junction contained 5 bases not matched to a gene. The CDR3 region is CSVDRQGEMNTEAFF. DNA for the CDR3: TGCAGCGTTGACAGACAGGGGGAGATGAACACTGAAGCTTTCTTT.

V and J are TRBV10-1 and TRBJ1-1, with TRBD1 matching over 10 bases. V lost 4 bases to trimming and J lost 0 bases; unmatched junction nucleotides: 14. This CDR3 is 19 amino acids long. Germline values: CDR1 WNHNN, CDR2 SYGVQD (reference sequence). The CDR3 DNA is TGCGCCAGCAGTGCGGACAGGGGGGTAATCTCCTACTTGAACACTGAAGCTTTCTTT. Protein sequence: CASSADRGVISYLNTEAFF.

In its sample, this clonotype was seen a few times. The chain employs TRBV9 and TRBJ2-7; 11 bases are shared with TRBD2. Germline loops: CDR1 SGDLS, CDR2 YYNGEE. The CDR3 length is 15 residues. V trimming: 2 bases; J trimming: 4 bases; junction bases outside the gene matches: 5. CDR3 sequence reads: CASSVSGTSGYEQYF. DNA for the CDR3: TGTGCCAGCAGCGTCTCCGGGACTAGCGGTTACGAGCAGTACTTC.

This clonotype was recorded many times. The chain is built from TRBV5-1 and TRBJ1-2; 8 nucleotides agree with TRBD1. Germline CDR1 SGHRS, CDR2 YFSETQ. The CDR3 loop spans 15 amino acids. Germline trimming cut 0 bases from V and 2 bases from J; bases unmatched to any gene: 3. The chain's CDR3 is CASSLVSGGNYGYTF. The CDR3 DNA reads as TGCGCCAGCAGCTTGGTTTCAGGGGGCAACTATGGCTACACCTTC. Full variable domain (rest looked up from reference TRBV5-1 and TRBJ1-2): KAGVTQTPRYLIKTRGQQVTLSCSPISGHRSVSWYQQTPGQGLQFLFEYFSETQRNKGNFPGRFSGRQFSNSRSEMNVSTLELGDSALYLCASSLVSGGNYGYTFGSGTRLTVV.

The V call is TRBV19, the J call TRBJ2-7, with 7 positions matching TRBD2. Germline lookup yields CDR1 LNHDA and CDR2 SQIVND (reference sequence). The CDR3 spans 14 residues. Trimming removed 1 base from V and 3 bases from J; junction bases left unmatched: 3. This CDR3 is CASSIAGGYYEQYF. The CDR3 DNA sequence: TGTGCCAGTAGTATAGCGGGAGGCTACTACGAGCAGTACTTC.

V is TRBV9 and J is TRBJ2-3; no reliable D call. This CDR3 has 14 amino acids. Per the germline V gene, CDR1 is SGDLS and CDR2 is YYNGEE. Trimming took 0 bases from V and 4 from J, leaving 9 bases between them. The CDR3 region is CASSVVSGADTQYF. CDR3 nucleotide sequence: TGTGCCAGCAGCGTAGTGTCGGGCGCAGATACGCAGTATTTT.

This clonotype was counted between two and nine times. The CDR3, as DNA: TGTGCCAGTGTGGGCGGGGGAACCGGGGAGCTGTTTTTT. Protein sequence: CASVGGGTGELFF. This chain links TRBV7-6 with TRBJ2-2; 7 bases align to TRBD2. Germline V gene data show CDR1 as SGHVS and CDR2 as FNYEAQ. The CDR3 spans 13 residues. J was trimmed by 5 bases and V by 9 bases; bases with no gene match: 6. Based on the CDR3 plus reference TRBV7-6 and TRBJ2-2, the full variable domain is GAGVSQSPRYKVTKRGQDVALRCDPISGHVSLYWYRQALGQGPEFLTYFNYEAQQDKSGLPNDRFSAERPEGSISTLTIQRTEQRDSAMYRCASVGGGTGELFFGEGSRLTVL.

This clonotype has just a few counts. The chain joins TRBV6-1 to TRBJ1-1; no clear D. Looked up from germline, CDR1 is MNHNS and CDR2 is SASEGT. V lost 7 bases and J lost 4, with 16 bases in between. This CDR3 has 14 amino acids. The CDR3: CASKPSPLGTEAFF. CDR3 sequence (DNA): TGTGCCAGCAAACCCTCTCCCCTCGGCACTGAAGCTTTCTTT.

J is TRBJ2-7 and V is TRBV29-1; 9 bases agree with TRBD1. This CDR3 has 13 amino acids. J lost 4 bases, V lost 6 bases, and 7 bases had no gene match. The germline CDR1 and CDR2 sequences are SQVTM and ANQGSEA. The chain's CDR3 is CSVTPGQGYEQYF. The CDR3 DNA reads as TGCAGCGTCACCCCGGGACAGGGATACGAGCAGTACTTC.

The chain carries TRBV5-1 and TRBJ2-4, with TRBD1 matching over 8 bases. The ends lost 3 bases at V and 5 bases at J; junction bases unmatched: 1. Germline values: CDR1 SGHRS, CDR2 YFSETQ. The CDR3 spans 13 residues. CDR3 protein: CASSSTGENIQYF. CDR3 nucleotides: TGCGCCAGCAGCTCGACAGGGGAAAACATTCAGTACTTC.

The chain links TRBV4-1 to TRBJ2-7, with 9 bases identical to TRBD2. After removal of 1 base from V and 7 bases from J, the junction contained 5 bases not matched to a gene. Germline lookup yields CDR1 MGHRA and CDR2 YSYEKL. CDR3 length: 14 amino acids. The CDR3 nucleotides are TGCGCCAGCAGCCAAGTGGGACTAGCCCGGGAGCAGTACTTC. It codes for CASSQVGLAREQYF.

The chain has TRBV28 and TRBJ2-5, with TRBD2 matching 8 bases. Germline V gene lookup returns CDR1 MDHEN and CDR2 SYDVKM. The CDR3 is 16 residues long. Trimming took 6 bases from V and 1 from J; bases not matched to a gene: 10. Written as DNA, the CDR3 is TGTGCCAGCAGCACTCCCGGGACTAGAGGCCAAGAGACCCAGTACTTC. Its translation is CASSTPGTRGQETQYF.

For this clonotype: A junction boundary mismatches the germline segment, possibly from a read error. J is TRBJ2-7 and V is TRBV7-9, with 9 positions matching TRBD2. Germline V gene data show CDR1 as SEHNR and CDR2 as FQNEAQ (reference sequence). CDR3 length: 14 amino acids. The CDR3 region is CASSLAGQTYEQYF. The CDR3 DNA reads TGTGCCAGCAGCCTAGCGGGACAAACCTACGAGCAGTACTTC.

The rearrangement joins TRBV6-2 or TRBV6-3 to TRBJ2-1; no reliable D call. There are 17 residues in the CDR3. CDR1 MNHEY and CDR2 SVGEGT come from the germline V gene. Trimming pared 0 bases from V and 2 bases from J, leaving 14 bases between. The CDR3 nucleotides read TGTGCCAGCAGTTACTCAATCTTAGAGTTCCCCTACAATGAGCAGTTCTTC. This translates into CASSYSILEFPYNEQFF.

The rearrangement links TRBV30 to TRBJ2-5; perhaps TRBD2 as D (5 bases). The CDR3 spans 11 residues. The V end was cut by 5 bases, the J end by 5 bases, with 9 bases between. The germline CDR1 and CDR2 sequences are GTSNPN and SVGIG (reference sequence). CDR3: CAWDYSETQYF. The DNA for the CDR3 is TGTGCCTGGGACTATTCGGAGACCCAGTACTTC.

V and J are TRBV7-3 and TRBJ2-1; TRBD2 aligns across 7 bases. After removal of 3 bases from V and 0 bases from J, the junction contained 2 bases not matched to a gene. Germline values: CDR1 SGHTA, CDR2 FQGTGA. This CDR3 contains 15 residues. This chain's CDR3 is CASSLWTSSYNEQFF. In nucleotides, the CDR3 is TGTGCCAGCAGCTTGTGGACTAGCTCCTACAATGAGCAGTTCTTC.

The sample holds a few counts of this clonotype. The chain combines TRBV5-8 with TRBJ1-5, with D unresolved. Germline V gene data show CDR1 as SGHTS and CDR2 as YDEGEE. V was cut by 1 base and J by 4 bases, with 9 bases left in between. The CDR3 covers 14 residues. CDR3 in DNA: TGTGCCAGCAGCTTGCCTCAGGCAAATCAGCCCCAGCATTTT. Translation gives CASSLPQANQPQHF.

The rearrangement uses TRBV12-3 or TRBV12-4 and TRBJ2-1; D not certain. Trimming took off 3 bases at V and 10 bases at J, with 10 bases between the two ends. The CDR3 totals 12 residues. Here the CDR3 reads CASSFLSAEQFF. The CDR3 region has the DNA TGTGCCAGCAGTTTCTTGTCGGCGGAGCAGTTCTTC.

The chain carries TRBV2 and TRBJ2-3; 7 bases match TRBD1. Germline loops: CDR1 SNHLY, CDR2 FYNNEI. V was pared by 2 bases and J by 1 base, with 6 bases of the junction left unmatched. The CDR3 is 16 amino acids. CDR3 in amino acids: CASSEPRTGGTDTQYF. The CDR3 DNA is TGTGCCAGCAGTGAACCGAGGACAGGAGGCACAGATACGCAGTATTTT.

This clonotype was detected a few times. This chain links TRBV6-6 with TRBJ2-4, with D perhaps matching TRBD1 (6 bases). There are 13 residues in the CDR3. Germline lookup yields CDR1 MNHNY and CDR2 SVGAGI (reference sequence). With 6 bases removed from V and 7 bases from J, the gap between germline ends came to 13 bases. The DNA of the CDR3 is TGTGCCAGCAGCGACACAGGGTTCAACATTCAGTACTTC. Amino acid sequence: CASSDTGFNIQYF.

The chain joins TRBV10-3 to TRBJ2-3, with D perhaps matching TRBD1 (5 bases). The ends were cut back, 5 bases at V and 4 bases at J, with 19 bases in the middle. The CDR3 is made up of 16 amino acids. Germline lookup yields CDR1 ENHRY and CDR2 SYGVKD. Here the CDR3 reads CAISPAQGWWADTQYF. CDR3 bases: TGTGCCATCAGTCCCGCCCAGGGTTGGTGGGCAGATACGCAGTATTTT.

CDR3 region: CSVEIGRDTADTQYF. CDR3 in DNA: TGCAGCGTTGAGATTGGGCGGGACACCGCAGATACGCAGTATTTT. The chain couples TRBV29-1 to TRBJ2-3, with D possibly called TRBD1 or TRBD2 (6 bases each). This CDR3 contains 15 residues. The germline V and J ends were trimmed by 3 bases and 4 bases, with 17 bases remaining between them. Per germline, CDR1 SQVTM and CDR2 ANQGSEA.

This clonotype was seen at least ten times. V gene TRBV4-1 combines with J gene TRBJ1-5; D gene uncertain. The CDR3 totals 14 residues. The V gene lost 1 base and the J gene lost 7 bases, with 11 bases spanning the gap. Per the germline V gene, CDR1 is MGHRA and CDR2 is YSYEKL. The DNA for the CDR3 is TGCGCCAGCAGCCAAGTGCCAGGTATACAGCCCCAGCATTTT. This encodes CASSQVPGIQPQHF.

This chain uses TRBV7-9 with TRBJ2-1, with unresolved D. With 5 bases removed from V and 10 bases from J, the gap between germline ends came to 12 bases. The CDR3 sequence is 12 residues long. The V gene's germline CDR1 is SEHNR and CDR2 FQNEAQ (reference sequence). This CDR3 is CASSRAPEEQFF. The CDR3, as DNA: TGTGCCAGCAGCCGAGCGCCGGAGGAGCAGTTCTTC. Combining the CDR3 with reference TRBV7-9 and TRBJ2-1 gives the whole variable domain DTGVSQNPRHKITKRGQNVTFRCDPISEHNRLYWYRQTLGQGPEFLTYFQNEAQLEKSRLLSDRFSAERPKGSFSTLEIQRTEQGDSAMYLCASSRAPEEQFFGPGTRLTVL.

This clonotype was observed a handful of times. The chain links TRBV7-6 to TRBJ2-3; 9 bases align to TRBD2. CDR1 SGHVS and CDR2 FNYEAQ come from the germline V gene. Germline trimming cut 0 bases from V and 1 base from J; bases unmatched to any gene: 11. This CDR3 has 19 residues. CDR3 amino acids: CASSLASVASGTRTDTQYF. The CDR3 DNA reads TGTGCCAGCAGCTTAGCGTCCGTAGCTAGCGGGACCCGCACAGATACGCAGTATTTT. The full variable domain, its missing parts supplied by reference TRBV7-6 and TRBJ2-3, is GAGVSQSPRYKVTKRGQDVALRCDPISGHVSLYWYRQALGQGPEFLTYFNYEAQQDKSGLPNDRFSAERPEGSISTLTIQRTEQRDSAMYRCASSLASVASGTRTDTQYFGPGTRLTVL.

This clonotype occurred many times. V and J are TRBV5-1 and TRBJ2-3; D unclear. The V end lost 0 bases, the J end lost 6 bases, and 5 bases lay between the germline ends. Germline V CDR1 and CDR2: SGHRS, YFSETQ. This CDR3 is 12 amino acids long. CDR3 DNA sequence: TGCGCCAGCAGCTTGGCAAGTGATACGCAGTATTTT. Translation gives CASSLASDTQYF.

CDR3 sequence: CASSLRAANEQYF. In nucleotides, the CDR3 is TGTGCCAGCAGCTTAAGGGCAGCGAACGAGCAGTACTTC. This chain joins TRBV7-8 and TRBJ2-7; D unresolved. The V end was cut by 2 bases, the J end by 5 bases, with 10 bases between. The germline CDR1 and CDR2 sequences are SGHVS and FQNEAQ. The CDR3 is 13 residues long.